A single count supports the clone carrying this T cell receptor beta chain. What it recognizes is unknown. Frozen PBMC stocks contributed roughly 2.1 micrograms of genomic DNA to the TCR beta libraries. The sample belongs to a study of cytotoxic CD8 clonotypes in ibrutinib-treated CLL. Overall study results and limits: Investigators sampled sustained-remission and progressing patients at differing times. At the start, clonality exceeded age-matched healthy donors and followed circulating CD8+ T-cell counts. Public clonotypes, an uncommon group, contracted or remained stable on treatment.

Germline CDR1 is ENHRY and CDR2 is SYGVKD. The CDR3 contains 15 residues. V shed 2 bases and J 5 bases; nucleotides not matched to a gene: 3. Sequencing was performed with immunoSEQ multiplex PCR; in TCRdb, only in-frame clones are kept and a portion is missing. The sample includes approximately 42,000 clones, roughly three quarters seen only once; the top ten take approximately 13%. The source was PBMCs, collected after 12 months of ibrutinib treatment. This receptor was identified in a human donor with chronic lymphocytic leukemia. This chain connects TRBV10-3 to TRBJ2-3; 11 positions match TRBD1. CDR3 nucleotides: TGTGCCATCAGTGAGGGGGACAGGGGGGGAGATACGCAGTATTTT. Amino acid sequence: CAISEGDRGGDTQYF.